This entry features one TCR beta chain sequence. What it binds is not known. This sample stems from a study of T cell responses to AZD1222 COVID-19 vaccine. V lost 5 bases and J lost 5; bases outside the gene matches: 11. The CDR3 loop spans 16 amino acids. The germline gives CDR1 MNHEY, CDR2 SMNVEV (reference sequence). Profiling relied on immunoSEQ multiplex PCR, and the TCRdb table lists in-frame clones only, not all of them. Altogether 90,000 to 120,000 clones are present, around nine tenths being singletons, with the ten largest covering about 20%. Notes on the study in general: Within unmutated variant regions lay the reported targets of nearly half of spike-specific TCRs. Seropositive status at baseline applied to only 6 or 7 AZD1222 recipients. Spike was spanned by vaccine-associated CD4 TCRs, which were dominant at 160-218 and 743-854. White British people made up most donors, females outnumbered males, and clonal diversity was possibly underestimated.

The chain couples TRBV27 to TRBJ1-2; TRBD1 matches 10 bases. The source material was peripheral blood, sampled on day 0 of AZD1222 vaccination. The sequence was collected from an adult in good health. The CDR3 coding sequence is TGTGCCAGCAGTGCTCGGACAGGGGGGGCAAGATATGGCTACACCTTC. Amino acid sequence: CASSARTGGARYGYTF.